The entry below describes one TCR beta chain. These data belong to a study of blood T cell repertoires in COVID-19. Study information: T cells, B-cell-depleted T cells, or PBMCs provided the cDNA or gDNA that served as material.

Per the authors' pipeline: Amplification of reference gene primers was used by the study to estimate nucleated cell counts. The table came from immunoSEQ multiplex PCR; TCRdb's copy has only in-frame clones and leaves some out. That table supplies the V and J calls and clone size; D and trimming were determined from the DNA. The sample has around 100,000 clones, roughly 85% seen once; the top ten hold 1.5% to 2%. This CDR3 has 14 residues. V lost 6 bases, J lost 7 bases, and 5 bases stayed unmatched. Germline V gene data show CDR1 as MDHEN and CDR2 as SYDVKM. The specimen was peripheral blood. The TCR sequence derives from a woman aged 65 to 85 with active or convalescent COVID-19. V gene TRBV28 combines with J gene TRBJ1-4; 10 bases line up with TRBD1. CDR3 loop: CASRPTGGTEKLFF. CDR3 coding DNA: TGTGCCAGCAGACCGACAGGGGGCACTGAAAAACTGTTTTTT.